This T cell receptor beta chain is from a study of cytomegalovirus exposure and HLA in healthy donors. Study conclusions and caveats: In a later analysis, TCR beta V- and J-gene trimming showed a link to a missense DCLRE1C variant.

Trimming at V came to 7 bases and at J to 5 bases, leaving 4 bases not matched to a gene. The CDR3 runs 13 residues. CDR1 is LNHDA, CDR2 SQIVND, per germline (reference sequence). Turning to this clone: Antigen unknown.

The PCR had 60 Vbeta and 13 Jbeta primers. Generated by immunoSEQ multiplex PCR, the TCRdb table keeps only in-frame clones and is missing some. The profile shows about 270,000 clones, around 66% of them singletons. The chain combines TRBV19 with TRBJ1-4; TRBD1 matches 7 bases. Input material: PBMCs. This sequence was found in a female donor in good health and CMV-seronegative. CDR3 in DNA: TGTGCCAGTACGGGACAGAAGAATGAAAAACTGTTTTTT. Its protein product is CASTGQKNEKLFF.